This TCR beta chain was captured in a study of T cells in localized non-small cell lung cancer. Study conclusions and caveats: Without multi-region sequencing, intratumor heterogeneity could not be excluded. Adjacent lung had a median roughly 61 of the 100 largest tumor clones.

This CDR3 has 14 residues. Trimming pared 4 bases from V and 5 bases from J, leaving 14 bases between. CDR1 is KGHSH and CDR2 is LQKENI in the germline V gene. Repertoires were generated with immunoSEQ multiplex PCR, while TCRdb's copy carries only in-frame clones and drops some. In the table there are about a thousand clones, over 20% of which are singletons. Adjacent lung was taken at least 2 cm from the tumor margin, free of atypia. This clone was detected only a few times. The antigen is undetermined. This specimen was normal lung tissue next to the tumor, taken before any cancer treatment. The rearrangement links TRBV18 to TRBJ1-1; tentative D call: TRBD1 (5 bases). The receptor comes from a woman aged 40-69 years with stage III lung adenocarcinoma. CDR3 coding DNA: TGTGCCAGCTCACTGGCGGGGGGGAGTACTGAAGCTTTCTTT. Residues: CASSLAGGSTEAFF. The variable domain in full, completed from reference TRBV18 and TRBJ1-1, reads NAGVMQNPRHLVRRRGQEARLRCSPMKGHSHVYWYRQLPEEGLKFMVYLQKENIIDESGMPKERFSAEFPKEGPSILRIQQVVRGDSAAYFCASSLAGGSTEAFFGQGTRLTVV.